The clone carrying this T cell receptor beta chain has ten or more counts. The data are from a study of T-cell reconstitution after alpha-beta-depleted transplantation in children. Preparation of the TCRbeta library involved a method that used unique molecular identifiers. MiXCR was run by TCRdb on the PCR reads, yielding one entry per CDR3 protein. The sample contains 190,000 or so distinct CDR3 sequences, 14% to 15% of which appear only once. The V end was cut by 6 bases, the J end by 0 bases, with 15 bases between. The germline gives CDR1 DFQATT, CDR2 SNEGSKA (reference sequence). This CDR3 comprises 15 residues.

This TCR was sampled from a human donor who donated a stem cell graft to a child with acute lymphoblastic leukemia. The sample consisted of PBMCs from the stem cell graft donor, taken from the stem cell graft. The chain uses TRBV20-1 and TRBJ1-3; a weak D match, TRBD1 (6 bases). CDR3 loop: CSATRTAVSGNTIYF. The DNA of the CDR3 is TGCAGTGCAACCCGGACAGCCGTCTCTGGAAACACCATATATTTT.